This TCR beta chain was recovered during a study of blood T cell repertoires in COVID-19. Participant ages covered about 18 to 90 years across some 25 US areas. Cohort assignment relied on participant-reported clinical history. Clones were sequenced by immunoSEQ multiplex PCR, and TCRdb holds only the in-frame ones, with some missing. The table records some 250,000 clones, roughly 90% of them present only once. CDR3 length: 11 residues. CDR1 is SQVTM and CDR2 is ANQGSEA in the germline V gene. The germline V and J ends were trimmed by 3 bases and 8 bases, with 9 bases remaining between them. The sequenced material came from PBMCs or T cells enriched from blood (not recorded which). The chain carries TRBV29-1 and TRBJ2-3; D remains unclear. The origin of this receptor is a man in his forties who had recovered from COVID-19. This CDR3 reads CSVEVAATQYF. For the CDR3, the DNA is TGCAGCGTTGAGGTGGCGGCTACGCAGTATTTT.